These 3 T cell receptor beta chains were all obtained from the same sample, sequenced in a study of blood T cell repertoires in COVID-19. Produced via immunoSEQ multiplex PCR; TCRdb's table is partial and in-frame only. Of 150,000 or so clones in the sample, roughly 87% were seen once. Sequenced sample: peripheral blood. These receptors were collected from a woman aged 45-59 years with acute or convalescent COVID-19.

The chain joins TRBV5-4 to TRBJ1-2, with TRBD1 matching over 7 bases. The CDR3 runs to 14 residues. The germline CDR1 and CDR2 sequences are SGHNT and YYREEE (reference sequence). Unmatched junction bases numbered 7, after V lost 4 bases and J lost 4 bases. The chain's CDR3 is CASSAPTGPYGYTF. In nucleotides, the CDR3 is TGTGCCAGCAGCGCACCGACAGGGCCCTATGGCTACACCTTC.

The chain combines TRBV9 with TRBJ2-1; 9 positions agree with TRBD1. This CDR3 contains 14 residues. Germline V CDR1 and CDR2: SGDLS, YYNGEE. J gave up 9 bases and V 4 bases, and 8 bases lay outside the gene matches. In DNA, the CDR3 is TGTGCCAGCAGCACCTGGACAGGGGAGGGTGAGCAGTTCTTC. Amino acids: CASSTWTGEGEQFF.

The table lists this clone with a count of one. The chain joins TRBV6-6 to TRBJ2-1; D gene unclear. The V and J ends lost 5 bases and 9 bases respectively, with 11 bases between them. CDR1 MNHNY and CDR2 SVGAGI come from the germline V gene (reference sequence). The CDR3 covers 12 residues. CDR3 residues: CASSTQSVEQFF. DNA of the CDR3: TGTGCCAGCAGTACCCAGAGCGTTGAGCAGTTCTTC.